This entry lists 8 T cell receptor beta chains sequenced from one sample in a study of blood T cell repertoires in COVID-19 (TCRdb year 2020). Libraries were built with the immunoSEQ multiplex PCR assay. TCRdb stores this immuneACCESS table with in-frame sequences only. Part of the clones is absent; in the studies checked, under half of the shortfall reflects unresolved V genes, and no reason is known for the rest. In all, the sample holds some 520,000 clones, and nearly 90% of those were seen once. The top ten constitute about 1% of the sample. Sequencing input: peripheral blood. The receptors derive from a man aged 18 to 29 with COVID-19, enrolled during active disease.

The genes are TRBV18 and TRBJ1-2; D remains unclear. Germline CDR1 is KGHSH and CDR2 is LQKENI. Trimming cost V 3 bases and J 4 bases, with 6 bases left between them. The CDR3 is made up of 12 amino acids. The CDR3, as DNA: TGTGCCAGCTCACCCGACATCTATGGCTACACCTTC. This translates into CASSPDIYGYTF.

This chain links TRBV7-9 with TRBJ1-4, with 7 positions matching TRBD1. Germline loops: CDR1 SEHNR, CDR2 FQNEAQ (reference sequence). CDR3 length equals 16 residues. The V segment lost 7 bases and the J segment 3 bases; nucleotides outside the gene matches: 11. The CDR3 loop is CASTLTGVTANEKLFF. CDR3 nucleotides: TGTGCCAGCACCCTCACAGGGGTTACTGCTAATGAAAAACTGTTTTTT.

The chain combines TRBV7-8 with TRBJ1-6; possibly TRBD1 for D (5 bases). This CDR3 is built from 16 residues. V lost 5 bases to trimming and J lost 7 bases, with 18 bases between them. Germline-derived CDR1 and CDR2 are SGHVS and FQNEAQ. The CDR3 protein is CASSQREGRGNSPLHF. The CDR3 coding sequence is TGTGCCAGCAGCCAGCGGGAAGGGAGGGGAAATTCACCCCTCCACTTT.

The chain is built from TRBV15 and TRBJ2-3; 9 bases line up with TRBD2. The length of the CDR3 is 14 residues. Losses at the gene ends were 8 bases for V and 3 bases for J; bases not matched to a gene: 6. The germline V gene encodes CDR1 LNHNV and CDR2 YYDKDF (reference sequence). The CDR3, as DNA: TGTGCCACCCGTAGCGGGAGTATAACAGATACGCAGTATTTT. This sequence encodes CATRSGSITDTQYF.

This chain uses TRBV6-5 with TRBJ1-4, with D possibly being TRBD1 (6 bases). The CDR3 is made up of 14 amino acids. The V gene lost 5 bases and the J gene lost 6 bases, with 13 bases spanning the gap. Germline CDR1 is MNHEY and CDR2 is SVGAGI. The CDR3 loop reads CASSPTGLDEKLFF. The CDR3 DNA is TGTGCCAGCAGTCCAACAGGGCTGGATGAAAAACTGTTTTTT.

The CDR3 sequence: CASSPTRQGPYEQYF. The CDR3 nucleotides read TGTGCCAGCAGTCCTACCCGACAGGGGCCCTACGAGCAGTACTTC. J is TRBJ2-7 and V is TRBV27; 8 positions match TRBD1. V trimming: 5 bases; J trimming: 2 bases; junction bases outside the gene matches: 8. The CDR3 sequence is 15 residues long. Germline loops: CDR1 MNHEY, CDR2 SMNVEV (reference sequence).

The V call is TRBV12-3 or TRBV12-4, the J call TRBJ1-6; D gene unclear. The CDR3 has 13 residues. V was shortened by 8 bases and J by 8 bases, with 13 bases between the two germline ends. CDR3 loop: CASGRGRDSPLHF. The DNA for the CDR3 is TGTGCCAGCGGCCGCGGGAGGGATTCACCCCTCCACTTT.

The chain carries TRBV24-1 and TRBJ2-7; weak D call: TRBD2 (5 bases). This CDR3 spans 14 amino acids. Trimming removed 5 bases at V and 2 bases at J, with 12 bases between. CDR1 KGHDR and CDR2 SFDVKD come from the germline V gene. The CDR3 is CATSATVAPYEQYF. The CDR3 coding sequence is TGTGCCACCAGTGCCACGGTAGCGCCCTACGAGCAGTACTTC.